This is a list of T cell receptor beta chains from one sample in a study of T-cell reconstitution after alpha-beta-depleted transplantation in children. From the PCR reads, TCRdb called clonotypes with MiXCR, one entry per CDR3 protein. The table lists about 300,000 distinct CDR3 sequences, roughly a tenth of them singletons, with approximately 7% in the top ten. The source material was PBMCs, sampled before TCRalphabeta/CD19-depleted stem cell transplant. These receptors were obtained from a boy in the first two years of life with acute myeloid leukemia, due to receive a stem cell transplant. CDR3s include the opening cysteine and the closing phenylalanine or tryptophan. The D gene is left open where the match is weak. Expanded clones are given a class, and other clones once, few, many or no size at all.

d_gene	v_gene	abundance	j_gene	CDR3nt	CDR3aa
-	TRBV7-3	-	TRBJ1-6	TGTGCCAGCAGCTTCTCTCCGGGACAAGTAAATTCACCCCTCCACTTT	CASSFSPGQVNSPLHF
TRBD1	TRBV12-3/TRBV12-4	few	TRBJ1-5	TGTGCCAGCAGCTGGACAGGACGAAAGCAGCCCCAGCATTTT	CASSWTGRKQPQHF
-	TRBV4-1	-	TRBJ2-6	TGCGCCAGCAGCCAGGTGACAGGAATTTCTGGGGCCAACGTCCTGACTTTC	CASSQVTGISGANVLTF
TRBD2	TRBV20-1	many	TRBJ2-5	TGCAGTGTTGCAGACCAAGGACTAGCGGGGGGAGAGACCCAGTACTTC	CSVADQGLAGGETQYF
-	TRBV6-1	many	TRBJ1-3	TGTGGTACGAGAGGCAGAGGGGCCAACTCTGGAAACACCATATATTTT	CGTRGRGANSGNTIYF
TRBD2	TRBV12-5	many	TRBJ2-7	TGTGCTAGTGGTTTGGGTAGCGGGATCTCCTACGAGCAGTACTTC	CASGLGSGISYEQYF
TRBD1	TRBV28	many	TRBJ1-2	TGTGCCAGCAGCCCGACAGGGGGCAGGGGCTACACCTTC	CASSPTGGRGYTF
-	TRBV7-8	-	TRBJ2-2	TGTGCCAGCAGCCCACGGGACCCGAGCACCGGGGAGCTGTTTTTT	CASSPRDPSTGELFF
-	TRBV28	many	TRBJ1-2	TGTGCCAGCAGTCTGCGGGGGAGGGAAGGCTACACCTTC	CASSLRGREGYTF
-	TRBV20-1	few	TRBJ1-4	TGCAGTGCTAGGGATCGGGCACAACTGTTTTTT	CSARDRAQLFF
-	TRBV9	few	TRBJ2-3	TGTGCCAGCAGCGTAGGGGGGCAAAATACGCAGTATTTT	CASSVGGQNTQYF
-	TRBV4-1	many	TRBJ1-5	TGCGCCAGCAGCCAAGACTCCGGGCCCCGTAATCAGCCCCAGCATTTT	CASSQDSGPRNQPQHF
TRBD2	TRBV11-2	many	TRBJ2-3	TGTGCCAGCAGCCGACTAGCGGGAGAGGGCACAGATACGCAGTATTTT	CASSRLAGEGTDTQYF
TRBD1	TRBV10-3	few	TRBJ2-7	TGTGCCATCAGCGGACAGGGGGCTACAGACGAGCAGTACTTC	CAISGQGATDEQYF
-	TRBV29-1	-	TRBJ2-2	TGCAGCGTTCTCTTACTAGAGACGAACACCGGGGAGCTGTTTTTT	CSVLLLETNTGELFF
-	TRBV5-1	many	TRBJ1-1	TGCGCCAGCAGCTTGGCCTGGGCAGGGGAAGCTTTCTTT	CASSLAWAGEAFF
-	TRBV6-2/TRBV6-3	-	TRBJ2-3	TGTGCCAGCAGTTACGCGCCGGGACTTCCCACAGATACGCAGTATTTT	CASSYAPGLPTDTQYF
-	TRBV20-1	many	TRBJ1-1	TGCAGTGCTAGAGGGCCTATAATGAACACTGAAGCTTTCTTT	CSARGPIMNTEAFF
TRBD2	TRBV6-1	-	TRBJ2-1	TGTGCCAGCACCACAACTAGCGGGGTCTACAATGAGCAGTTCTTC	CASTTTSGVYNEQFF
-	TRBV3-1	few	TRBJ2-7	TGTGCCAGCAGCCAAGGAGTTGGAGGGACACCCGCCCGGGAGCAGTACTTC	CASSQGVGGTPAREQYF
TRBD2	TRBV9	many	TRBJ2-7	TGTGCCAGCAGCCCCGGGACTAGCGGGAGGGCCTACGAGCAGTACTTC	CASSPGTSGRAYEQYF
TRBD1	TRBV7-7	many	TRBJ2-3	TGTGCTAGCAGTCCGCACCGGGACAGGGAGACAGATACGCAGTATTTT	CASSPHRDRETDTQYF
-	TRBV11-2	many	TRBJ2-7	TGTGCCAGCAGCTTAGGGATGTTTTTGGACGAGCAGTACTTC	CASSLGMFLDEQYF
-	TRBV25-1	many	TRBJ2-7	TGTGCCAGCAGTGTCGGTAGCGGAGGCCTCTACGAGCAGTACTTC	CASSVGSGGLYEQYF
-	TRBV7-9	many	TRBJ1-3	TGTGCCAGCAGCTTACGAAGGGGAAACACCATATATTTT	CASSLRRGNTIYF
TRBD1	TRBV5-1	-	TRBJ2-1	TGCGCCAGCAGCCCACAGGGGGCCGTCTACAATGAGCAGTTCTTC	CASSPQGAVYNEQFF
TRBD2	TRBV6-5	-	TRBJ2-1	TGTGCCAGCAGTGGGGTAGCGGGGGTATACAATGAGCAGTTCTTC	CASSGVAGVYNEQFF
-	TRBV28	-	TRBJ1-1	TGTGCCAGCAGCCGAGACACGGTGACTGAAGCTTTCTTT	CASSRDTVTEAFF
TRBD1	TRBV28	many	TRBJ1-6	TGTGCCAGCAGTTTATATGGACAGGGTAGGAATTCACCCCTCCACTTT	CASSLYGQGRNSPLHF
TRBD2	TRBV9	-	TRBJ2-3	TGTGCCAGCAGCGTAGTCGCTAGCGGGTACACAGATACGCAGTATTTT	CASSVVASGYTDTQYF
TRBD2	TRBV3-1	few	TRBJ2-2	TGTGCCAGCAGCCAAGAATTGGGACTAGCGGGGGGGGAGCTGTTTTTT	CASSQELGLAGGELFF
-	TRBV7-8	many	TRBJ1-2	TGTGCCAGCAGCTTAGCCGTGGGGGGAAATGGCTACACCTTC	CASSLAVGGNGYTF
-	TRBV7-9	many	TRBJ1-2	TGTGCCAGCAGCGCGCCACGGACACAGGGCGGCTATGGCTACACCTTC	CASSAPRTQGGYGYTF
TRBD2	TRBV24-1	-	TRBJ2-1	TGTGCCACCAGGGGGACTAGCGGGAGTCTGGCCTACAATGAGCAGTTCTTC	CATRGTSGSLAYNEQFF
-	TRBV7-2	many	TRBJ2-7	TGTGCCAGCAGCTTCCTAGCGACATACGAGCAGTACTTC	CASSFLATYEQYF
-	TRBV12-3/TRBV12-4	many	TRBJ2-4	TGTGCCAGCAGTTTCTATCAAAACATTCAGTACTTC	CASSFYQNIQYF
-	TRBV12-3/TRBV12-4	few	TRBJ2-3	TGTGCCAGCAGTTTGGGGAATCCAGATACGCAGTATTTT	CASSLGNPDTQYF